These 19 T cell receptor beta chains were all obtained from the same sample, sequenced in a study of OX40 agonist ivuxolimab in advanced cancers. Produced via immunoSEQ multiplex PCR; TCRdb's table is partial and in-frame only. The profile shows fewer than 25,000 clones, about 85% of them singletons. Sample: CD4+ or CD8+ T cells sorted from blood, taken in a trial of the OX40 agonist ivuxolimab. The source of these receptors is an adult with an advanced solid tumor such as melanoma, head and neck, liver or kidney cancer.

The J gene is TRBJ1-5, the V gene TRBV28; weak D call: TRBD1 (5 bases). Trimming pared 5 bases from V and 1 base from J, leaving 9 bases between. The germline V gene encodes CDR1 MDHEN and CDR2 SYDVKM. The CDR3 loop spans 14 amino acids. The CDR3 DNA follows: TGTGCCAGCAGTCAGGGTGGCAGCAATCAGCCCCAGCATTTT. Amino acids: CASSQGGSNQPQHF.

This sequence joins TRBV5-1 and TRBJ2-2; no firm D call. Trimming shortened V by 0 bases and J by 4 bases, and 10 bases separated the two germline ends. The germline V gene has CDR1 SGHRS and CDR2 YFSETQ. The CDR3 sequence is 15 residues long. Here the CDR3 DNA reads TGCGCCAGCAGCTTGGGGACGACGATCACCGGGGAGCTGTTTTTT. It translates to CASSLGTTITGELFF.

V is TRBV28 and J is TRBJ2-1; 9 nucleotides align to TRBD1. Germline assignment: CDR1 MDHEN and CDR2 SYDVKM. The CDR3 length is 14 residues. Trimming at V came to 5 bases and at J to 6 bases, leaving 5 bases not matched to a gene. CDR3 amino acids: CASSRDRVANEQFF. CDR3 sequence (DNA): TGTGCCAGCAGTCGGGACAGGGTGGCCAATGAGCAGTTCTTC.

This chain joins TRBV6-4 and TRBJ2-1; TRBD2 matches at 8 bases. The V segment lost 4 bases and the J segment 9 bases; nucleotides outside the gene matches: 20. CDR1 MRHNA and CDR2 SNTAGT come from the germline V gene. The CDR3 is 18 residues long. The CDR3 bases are TGTGCCAGCAGTGTCTCCTTCGGGGGGGGCCTTGGTAGTGGTGAGCAGTTCTTC. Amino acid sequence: CASSVSFGGGLGSGEQFF.

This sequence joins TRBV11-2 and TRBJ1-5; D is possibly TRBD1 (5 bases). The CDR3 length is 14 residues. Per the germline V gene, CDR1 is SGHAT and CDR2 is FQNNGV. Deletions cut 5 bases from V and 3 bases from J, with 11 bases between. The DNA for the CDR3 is TGTGCCAGCAGCCCCACGGGGGTCAATCAGCCCCAGCATTTT. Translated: CASSPTGVNQPQHF.

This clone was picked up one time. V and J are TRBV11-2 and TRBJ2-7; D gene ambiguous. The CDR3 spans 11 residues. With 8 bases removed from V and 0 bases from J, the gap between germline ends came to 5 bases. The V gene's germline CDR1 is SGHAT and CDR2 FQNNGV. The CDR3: CASLDSYEQYF. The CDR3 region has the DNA TGTGCCAGCCTGGACTCCTACGAGCAGTACTTC.

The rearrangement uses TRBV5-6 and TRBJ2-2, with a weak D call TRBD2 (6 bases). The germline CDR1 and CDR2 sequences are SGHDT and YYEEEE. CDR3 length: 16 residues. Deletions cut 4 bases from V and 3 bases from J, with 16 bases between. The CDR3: CASSPNTGSYTGELFF. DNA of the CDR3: TGTGCCAGCAGCCCGAACACCGGGAGCTACACCGGGGAGCTGTTTTTT. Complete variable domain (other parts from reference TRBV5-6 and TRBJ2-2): DAGVTQSPTHLIKTRGQQVTLRCSPKSGHDTVSWYQQALGQGPQFIFQYYEEEERQRGNFPDRFSGHQFPNYSSELNVNALLLGDSALYLCASSPNTGSYTGELFFGEGSRLTVL.

CDR3 amino acids: CASLKSLAGGYGYTF. CDR3 nucleotide sequence: TGTGCCAGCCTCAAATCACTTGCTGGGGGATATGGCTACACCTTC. This rearrangement joins TRBV19 to TRBJ1-2; a weak D match, TRBD1 (5 bases). The CDR3 length is 15 residues. Germline CDR1 reads LNHDA; CDR2 reads SQIVND (reference sequence). Trimming pared 9 bases from V and 5 bases from J, leaving 22 bases between.

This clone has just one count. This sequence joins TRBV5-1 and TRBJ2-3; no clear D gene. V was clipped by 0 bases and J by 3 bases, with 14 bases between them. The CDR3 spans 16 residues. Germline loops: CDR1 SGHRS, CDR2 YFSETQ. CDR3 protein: CASSLGSETVTDTQYF. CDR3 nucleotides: TGCGCCAGCAGCTTGGGTTCCGAGACGGTAACAGATACGCAGTATTTT.

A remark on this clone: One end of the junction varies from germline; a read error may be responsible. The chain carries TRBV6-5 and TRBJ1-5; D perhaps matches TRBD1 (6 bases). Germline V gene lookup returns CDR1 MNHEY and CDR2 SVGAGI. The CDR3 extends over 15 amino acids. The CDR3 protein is CASRYRENSDQPQHF. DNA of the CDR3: TGTGCCAGCAGATACAGGGAGAATAGCGATCAGCCCCAGCATTTT.

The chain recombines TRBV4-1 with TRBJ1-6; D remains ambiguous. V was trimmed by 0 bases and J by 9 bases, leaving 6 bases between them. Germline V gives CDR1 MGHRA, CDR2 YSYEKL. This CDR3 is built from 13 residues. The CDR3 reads CASSQDWGSPLHF. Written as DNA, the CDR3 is TGCGCCAGCAGCCAAGATTGGGGTTCACCCCTCCACTTT.

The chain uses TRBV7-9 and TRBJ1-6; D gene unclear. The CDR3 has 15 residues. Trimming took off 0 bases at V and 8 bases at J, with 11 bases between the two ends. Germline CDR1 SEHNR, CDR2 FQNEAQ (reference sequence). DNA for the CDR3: TGTGCCAGCAGCTTAGCGGCAGAAAGTTATTCACCCCTCCACTTT. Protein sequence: CASSLAAESYSPLHF. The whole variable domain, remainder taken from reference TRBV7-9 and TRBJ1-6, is DTGVSQNPRHKITKRGQNVTFRCDPISEHNRLYWYRQTLGQGPEFLTYFQNEAQLEKSRLLSDRFSAERPKGSFSTLEIQRTEQGDSAMYLCASSLAAESYSPLHFGNGTRLTVT.

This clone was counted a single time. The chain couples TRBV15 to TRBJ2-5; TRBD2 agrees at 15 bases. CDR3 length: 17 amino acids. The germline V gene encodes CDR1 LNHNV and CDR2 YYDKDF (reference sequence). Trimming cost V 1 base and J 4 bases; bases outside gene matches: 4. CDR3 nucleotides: TGTGCCACCAGCAGAGCCGGACTAGCGGGAGGGGGAGAGACCCAGTACTTC. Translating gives CATSRAGLAGGGETQYF.

The CDR3 bases are TGCGCCACCTGGGCCCTTAACACTGAAGCTTTCTTT. Its protein product is CATWALNTEAFF. The chain employs TRBV10-2 and TRBJ1-1; D call uncertain. The V gene's germline CDR1 is WSHSY and CDR2 SAAADI. The CDR3 has 12 residues. The ends were cut back, 10 bases at V and 2 bases at J, with 11 bases in the middle.

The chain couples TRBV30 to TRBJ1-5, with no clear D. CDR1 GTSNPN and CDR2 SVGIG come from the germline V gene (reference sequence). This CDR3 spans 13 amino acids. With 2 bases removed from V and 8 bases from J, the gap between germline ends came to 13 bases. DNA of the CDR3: TGTGCCTGGAGTCTACGGGGAAACGAGCCCCAGCATTTT. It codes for CAWSLRGNEPQHF.

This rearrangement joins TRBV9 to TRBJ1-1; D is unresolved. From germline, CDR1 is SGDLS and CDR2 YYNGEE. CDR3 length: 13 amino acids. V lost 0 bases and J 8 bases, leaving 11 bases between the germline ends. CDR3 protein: CASSVGVLAEAFF. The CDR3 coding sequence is TGTGCCAGCAGCGTAGGAGTGTTAGCCGAAGCTTTCTTT.

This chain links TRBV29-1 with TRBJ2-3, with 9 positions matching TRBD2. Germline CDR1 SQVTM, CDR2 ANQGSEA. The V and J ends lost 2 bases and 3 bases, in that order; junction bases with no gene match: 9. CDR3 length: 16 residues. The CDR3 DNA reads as TGCAGCGTTGAATCGGGGCGGGAGGGGGGAACAGATACGCAGTATTTT. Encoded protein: CSVESGREGGTDTQYF.

The CDR3 sequence: CASSEARTSGNTIYF. CDR3 in DNA: TGTGCCAGCAGTGAAGCGCGGACCTCTGGAAACACCATATATTTT. The chain has TRBV2 and TRBJ1-3; D ambiguous. The CDR3 length is 15 residues. Trimming removed 0 bases from V and 0 bases from J, with 6 bases in between. Per germline, CDR1 SNHLY and CDR2 FYNNEI.

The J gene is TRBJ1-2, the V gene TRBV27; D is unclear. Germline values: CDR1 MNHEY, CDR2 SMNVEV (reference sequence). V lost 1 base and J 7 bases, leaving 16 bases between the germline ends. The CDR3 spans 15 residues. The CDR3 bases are TGTGCCAGCAGTTTATTCCCCCCGGATGCGGGTGGCTACACCTTC. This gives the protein CASSLFPPDAGGYTF.